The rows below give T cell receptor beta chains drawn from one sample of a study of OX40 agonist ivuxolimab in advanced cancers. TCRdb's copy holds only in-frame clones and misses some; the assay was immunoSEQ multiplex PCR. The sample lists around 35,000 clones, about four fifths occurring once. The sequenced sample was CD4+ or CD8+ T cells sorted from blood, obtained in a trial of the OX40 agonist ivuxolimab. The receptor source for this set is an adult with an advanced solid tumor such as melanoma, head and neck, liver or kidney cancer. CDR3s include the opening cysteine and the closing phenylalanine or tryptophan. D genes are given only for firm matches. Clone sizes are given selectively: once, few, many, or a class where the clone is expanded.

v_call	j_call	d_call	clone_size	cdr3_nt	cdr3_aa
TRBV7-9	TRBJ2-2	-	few	TGTGCCAGCAGCCTTCTCGGGGGAGGGAACACCGGGGAGCTGTTTTTT	CASSLLGGGNTGELFF
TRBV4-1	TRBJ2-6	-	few	TGCGCCAGCAGCCAAGAAGGGTCGCGAGGCTCTGGGGCCAACGTCCTGACTTTC	CASSQEGSRGSGANVLTF
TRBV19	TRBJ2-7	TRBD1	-	TGTGCCAGTAAACAGGGGCCCAGCTCCTACGAGCAGTACTTC	CASKQGPSSYEQYF
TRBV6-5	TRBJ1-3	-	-	TGTGCCAGCAGCAGGGACGGGAACTCTGGAAACACCATATATTTT	CASSRDGNSGNTIYF
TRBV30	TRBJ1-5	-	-	TGTGCCTGGAGGCTCAAGGGAGGGGGCAATCAGCCCCAGCATTTT	CAWRLKGGGNQPQHF
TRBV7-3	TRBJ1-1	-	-	TGTGCCAGCAGCTCGCTAGGCAACACTGAAGCTTTCTTT	CASSSLGNTEAFF
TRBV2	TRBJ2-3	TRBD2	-	TGTGCCGGACGTAGCGGGAGTGCTGGAGATACGCAGTATTTT	CAGRSGSAGDTQYF
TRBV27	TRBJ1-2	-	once	TGTGCCAGCAGTTCCGCCGGGACGGTGAACTATGGCTACACCTTC	CASSSAGTVNYGYTF
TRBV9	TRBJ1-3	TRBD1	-	TGTGCCAGCAGCGCCCGACAGGGGTCCGGAAACACCATATATTTT	CASSARQGSGNTIYF
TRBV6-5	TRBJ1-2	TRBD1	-	TGTGCCAGCAACCGACAGGGTTTAGGTTATGGCTACACCTTC	CASNRQGLGYGYTF
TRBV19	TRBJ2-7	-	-	TGTGCCAGTAGTATAGGGGGAACCTACGAGCAGTACTTC	CASSIGGTYEQYF
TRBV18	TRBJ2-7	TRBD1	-	TGTGCCAGCTCAACCGGACAGGGTGGCACCTACGAGCAGTACTTC	CASSTGQGGTYEQYF
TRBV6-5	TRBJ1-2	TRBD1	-	TGTGCCAGCAGAACAGGGGGCGGCTACACCTTC	CASRTGGGYTF
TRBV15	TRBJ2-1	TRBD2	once	TGTGCCACCAGCACGGGACTAGGGGATCCTGAGCAGTTCTTC	CATSTGLGDPEQFF
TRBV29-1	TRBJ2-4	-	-	TGCAGCGTTGGCCCCCAGGGGTTGGGGGGCATTCAGTACTTC	CSVGPQGLGGIQYF
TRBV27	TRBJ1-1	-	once	TGTGCCAGCAGTTTTCGATGGGGGAACACTGAAGCTTTCTTT	CASSFRWGNTEAFF
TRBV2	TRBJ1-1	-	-	TGTGCCAGCAGTGAACAGGGGAGAAGTTACACTGAAGCTTTCTTT	CASSEQGRSYTEAFF
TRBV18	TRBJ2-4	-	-	TGTGCCAGCTCACCACCGGGACCAGGGGACATTCAGTACTTC	CASSPPGPGDIQYF
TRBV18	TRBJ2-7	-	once	TGTGCCAGCTCACCAGATAGGGTGAGGAGCTCCTACGAGCAGTACTTC	CASSPDRVRSSYEQYF
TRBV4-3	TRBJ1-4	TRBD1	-	TGCGCCAGCAGCCAAGGCGGGACAGCGGGTGAAAAACTGTTTTTT	CASSQGGTAGEKLFF
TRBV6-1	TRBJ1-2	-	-	TGTGCCAGCACCCCACCTTGGGGGGGCCGAGATGGCTACACCTTC	CASTPPWGGRDGYTF
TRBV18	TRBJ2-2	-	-	TGTGCCAGCTCACCCTACACCGGGGAGCTGTTTTTT	CASSPYTGELFF
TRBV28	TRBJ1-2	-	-	TGTGCCAGCAGTCGCCAGACGGAGGTTGATGGCTACACCTTC	CASSRQTEVDGYTF
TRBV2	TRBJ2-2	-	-	TGTGCCAGCAGACCCTTCCGGGGGACCCGGACGGAGGGGGAGCTGTTTTTT	CASRPFRGTRTEGELFF
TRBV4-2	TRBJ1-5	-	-	TGTGCCAGCAGCCAAAACCTGGATCAGCCCCAGCATTTT	CASSQNLDQPQHF
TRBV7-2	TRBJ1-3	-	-	TGTGCCAGCAGCTTATCGGGCGGGGGATCTGGAAACACCATATATTTT	CASSLSGGGSGNTIYF
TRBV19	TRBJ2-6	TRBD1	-	TGTGCCAGTAGTTCAAGACAGGGTGCAGGGGCCAACGTCCTGACTTTC	CASSSRQGAGANVLTF
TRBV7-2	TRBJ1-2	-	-	TGTGCCAGCAGCTTAGCGGGGGACCCCTATGGCTACACCTTC	CASSLAGDPYGYTF
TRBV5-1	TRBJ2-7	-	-	TGCGCCAGCAGGTACTCGGACTCCGCCTACGAGCAGTACTTC	CASRYSDSAYEQYF
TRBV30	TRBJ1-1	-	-	TGTGCCTCAGGGACATTTCACACTGAAGCTTTCTTT	CASGTFHTEAFF
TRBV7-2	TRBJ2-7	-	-	TGTGCCAGCAGCTTTTCCCTCGGATCCTACGAGCAGTACTTC	CASSFSLGSYEQYF
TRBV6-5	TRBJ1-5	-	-	TGTGCCAGCAGTTACTCGAAGTTTCAGCCCCAGCATTTT	CASSYSKFQPQHF
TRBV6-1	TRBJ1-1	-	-	TGTGCCAGCAGTGAAAGAAAGGGTAGTACGAACACTGAAGCTTTCTTT	CASSERKGSTNTEAFF
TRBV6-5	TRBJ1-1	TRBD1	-	TGTGCCAGCAGTTACGAGACAGGGATTAGAGGTACTGAAGCTTTCTTT	CASSYETGIRGTEAFF
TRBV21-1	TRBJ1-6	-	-	TGTGCCAGCAGCTCCCCCCAGTCCCCCAGCTCCTATAATTCACCCCTCCACTTT	CASSSPQSPSSYNSPLHF
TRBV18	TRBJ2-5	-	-	TGTGCCAGCTCACCAGGTGGCTGGGAAGAGACCCAGTACTTC	CASSPGGWEETQYF
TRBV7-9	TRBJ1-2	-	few	TGTGCCAGCAGTTACCGGGGTCTAGGCCACTATGGCTACACCTTC	CASSYRGLGHYGYTF
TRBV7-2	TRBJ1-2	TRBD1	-	TGTGCCAGCAGCCCAGACAGGGTACCGCCCTATGGCTACACCTTC	CASSPDRVPPYGYTF
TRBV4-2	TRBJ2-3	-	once	TGTGCCAGCAGCCAAGATGACAGAAGCACAGATACGCAGTATTTT	CASSQDDRSTDTQYF
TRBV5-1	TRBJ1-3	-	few	TGCGCCAGCAGCTTGCCCGGAAACACCATATATTTT	CASSLPGNTIYF
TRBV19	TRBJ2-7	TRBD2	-	TGTGCCAGTAGTAAAGGAGGGACTAGCGTTACCTACGAGCAGTACTTC	CASSKGGTSVTYEQYF